Sequencing of this T cell receptor (beta chain) was carried out in a study of radiation and T cells in renal cell carcinoma. The time point denotes: blood 2 weeks post-SBRT. The treatment is: 15 Gy SBRT to primary tumor, nephrectomy 4 weeks later. Radiation-treated patients gave blood at baseline, week 2 and week 4. This table comes from immunoSEQ multiplex PCR, and its TCRdb copy is limited to in-frame clones, with some not included. Of 100,000 to 150,000 clones in the sample, around 81% were seen once. In germline, CDR1 is ENHRY, CDR2 SYGVKD. Germline trimming cut 0 bases from V and 9 bases from J; bases unmatched to any gene: 6. CDR3 length: 15 residues.

V gene TRBV10-3 combines with J gene TRBJ2-1; 9 nucleotides agree with TRBD2. The sample in question was blood, obtained from a patient whose treatment included radiotherapy and nephrectomy. The sequence derives from a man aged 45-60 years with renal cell carcinoma. The DNA of the CDR3 is TGTGCCATCAGTGAGTCGAAAGCGGGGGGAGGTGAGCAGTTCTTC. It codes for CAISESKAGGGEQFF.